The 3 T cell receptor beta chains below were found in one sample sequenced in a study of CD8 T cells in Susac syndrome. A quantity of roughly 0.5 to 1 ug RNA underwent reverse transcription using random hexamers. Each CDR3 protein is one row after TCRdb ran MiXCR on the immunoSEQ multiplex PCR reads. Among 190,000 or so distinct CDR3 sequences listed, around 95% were seen once. Sequenced sample: CD4+ T cells from PBMCs. These receptors originate from a human donor with multiple sclerosis.

This clonotype was counted between two and nine times. For the CDR3, the DNA is TGTGCCAGCAGACGCGGACAGGGTAGTTACATTCAGTACTTC. Its protein is CASRRGQGSYIQYF. This rearrangement joins TRBV6-5 to TRBJ2-4, with 8 bases fitting TRBD1. CDR3 size: 14 residues. Germline-derived CDR1 and CDR2 are MNHEY and SVGAGI. J lost 8 bases, V lost 6 bases, and 9 bases had no gene match.

This rearrangement joins TRBV30 to TRBJ2-1; 9 nucleotides line up with TRBD2. Germline V gene data show CDR1 as GTSNPN and CDR2 as SVGIG (reference sequence). The CDR3 is 15 residues long. Trimming removed 4 bases from V and 6 bases from J; junction bases left unmatched: 10. CDR3 sequence reads: CAWTGTSIGFNEQFF. The CDR3 DNA sequence: TGTGCCTGGACCGGGACTAGCATTGGGTTCAATGAGCAGTTCTTC.

The V and J genes are TRBV12-3 or TRBV12-4 and TRBJ1-2; D may be TRBD1 (6 bases). The CDR3 spans 13 residues. V dropped 5 bases and J dropped 4 bases, with 11 bases sitting between them. This CDR3 reads CASSPGQPYGYTF. DNA for the CDR3: TGTGCCAGCAGTCCCGGACAGCCCTATGGCTACACCTTC.